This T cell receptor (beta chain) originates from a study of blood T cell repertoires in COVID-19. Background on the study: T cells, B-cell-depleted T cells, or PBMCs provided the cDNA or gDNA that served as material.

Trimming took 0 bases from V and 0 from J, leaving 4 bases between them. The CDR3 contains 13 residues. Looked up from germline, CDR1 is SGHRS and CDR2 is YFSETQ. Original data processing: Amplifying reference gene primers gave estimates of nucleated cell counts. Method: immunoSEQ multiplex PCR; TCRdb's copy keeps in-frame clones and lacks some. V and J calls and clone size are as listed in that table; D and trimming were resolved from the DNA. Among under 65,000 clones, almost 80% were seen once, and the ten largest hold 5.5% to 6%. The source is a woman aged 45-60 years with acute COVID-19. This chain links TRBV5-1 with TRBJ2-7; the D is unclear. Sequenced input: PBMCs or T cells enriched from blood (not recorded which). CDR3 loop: CASSLGSSYEQYF. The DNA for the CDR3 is TGCGCCAGCAGCTTGGGGAGCTCCTACGAGCAGTACTTC. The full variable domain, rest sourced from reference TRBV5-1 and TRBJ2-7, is KAGVTQTPRYLIKTRGQQVTLSCSPISGHRSVSWYQQTPGQGLQFLFEYFSETQRNKGNFPGRFSGRQFSNSRSEMNVSTLELGDSALYLCASSLGSSYEQYFGPGTRLTVT.